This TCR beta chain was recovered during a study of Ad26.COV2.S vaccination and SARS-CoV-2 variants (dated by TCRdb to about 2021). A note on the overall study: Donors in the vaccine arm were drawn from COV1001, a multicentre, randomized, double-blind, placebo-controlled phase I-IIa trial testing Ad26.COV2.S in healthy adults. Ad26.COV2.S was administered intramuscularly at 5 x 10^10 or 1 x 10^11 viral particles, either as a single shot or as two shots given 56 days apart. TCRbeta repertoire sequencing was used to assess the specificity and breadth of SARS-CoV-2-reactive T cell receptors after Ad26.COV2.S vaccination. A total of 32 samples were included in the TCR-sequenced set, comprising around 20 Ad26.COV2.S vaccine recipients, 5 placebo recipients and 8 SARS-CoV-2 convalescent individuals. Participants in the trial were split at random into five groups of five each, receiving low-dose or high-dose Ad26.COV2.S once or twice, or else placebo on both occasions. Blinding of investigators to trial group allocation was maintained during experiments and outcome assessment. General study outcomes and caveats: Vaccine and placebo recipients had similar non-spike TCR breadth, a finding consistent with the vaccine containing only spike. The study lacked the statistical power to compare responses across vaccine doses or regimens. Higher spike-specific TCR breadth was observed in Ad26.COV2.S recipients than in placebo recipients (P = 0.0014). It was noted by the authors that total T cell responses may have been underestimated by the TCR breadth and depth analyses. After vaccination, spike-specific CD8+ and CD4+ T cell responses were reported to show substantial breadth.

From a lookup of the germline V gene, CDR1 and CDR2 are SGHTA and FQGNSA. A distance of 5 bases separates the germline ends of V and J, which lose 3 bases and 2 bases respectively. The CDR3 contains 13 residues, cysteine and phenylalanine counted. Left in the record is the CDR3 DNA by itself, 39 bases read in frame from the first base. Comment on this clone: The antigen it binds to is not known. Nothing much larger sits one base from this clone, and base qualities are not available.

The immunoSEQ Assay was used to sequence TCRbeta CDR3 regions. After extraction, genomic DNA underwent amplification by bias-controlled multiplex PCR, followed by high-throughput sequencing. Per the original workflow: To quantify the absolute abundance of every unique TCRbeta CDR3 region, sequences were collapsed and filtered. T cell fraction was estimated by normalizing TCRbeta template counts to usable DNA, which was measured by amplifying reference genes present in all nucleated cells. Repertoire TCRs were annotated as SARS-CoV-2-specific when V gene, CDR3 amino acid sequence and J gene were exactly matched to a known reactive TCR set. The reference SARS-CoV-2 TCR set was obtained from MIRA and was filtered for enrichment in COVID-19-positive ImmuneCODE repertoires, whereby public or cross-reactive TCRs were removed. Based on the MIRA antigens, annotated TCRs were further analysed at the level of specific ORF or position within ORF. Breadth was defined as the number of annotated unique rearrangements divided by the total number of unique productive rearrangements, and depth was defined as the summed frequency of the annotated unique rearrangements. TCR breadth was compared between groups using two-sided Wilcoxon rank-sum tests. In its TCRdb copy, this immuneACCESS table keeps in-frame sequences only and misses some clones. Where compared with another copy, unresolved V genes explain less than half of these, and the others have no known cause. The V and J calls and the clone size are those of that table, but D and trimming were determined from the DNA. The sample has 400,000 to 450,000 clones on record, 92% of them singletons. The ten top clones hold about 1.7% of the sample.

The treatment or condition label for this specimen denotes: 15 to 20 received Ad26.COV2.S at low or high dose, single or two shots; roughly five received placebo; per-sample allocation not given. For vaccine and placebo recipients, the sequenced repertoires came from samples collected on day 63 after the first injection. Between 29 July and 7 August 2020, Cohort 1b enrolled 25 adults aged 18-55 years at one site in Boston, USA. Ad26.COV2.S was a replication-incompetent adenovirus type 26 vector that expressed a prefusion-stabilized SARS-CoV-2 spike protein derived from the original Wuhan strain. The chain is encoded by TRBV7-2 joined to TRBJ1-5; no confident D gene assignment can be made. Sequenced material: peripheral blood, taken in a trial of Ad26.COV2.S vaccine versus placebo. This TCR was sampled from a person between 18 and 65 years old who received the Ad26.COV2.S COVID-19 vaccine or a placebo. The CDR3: CASSFSGNQPQHF. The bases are TGTGCCAGCAGCTTCAGTGGCAATCAGCCCCAGCATTTT.